This TCR beta chain was observed in a study of T cell responses to AZD1222 COVID-19 vaccine. Whole-study findings and limits: Samples come after the peak T cell response, not at day 14. White British donors predominated, females outnumbered males, and clonal diversity was possibly underestimated.

Assay used: immunoSEQ multiplex PCR; TCRdb lists only in-frame clones, some missing. Of roughly 200,000 clones detected, about 89% appear once; the ten largest clones hold 3.4%. As for this clone: The target antigen is unknown.

From germline, CDR1 is SGHAT and CDR2 FQNNGV. The ends were cut back, 5 bases at V and 6 bases at J, with 4 bases in the middle. The CDR3 is made up of 10 amino acids. The sample consisted of peripheral blood, taken 28 days after the second AZD1222 dose. This clonotype was obtained from an adult who received the AZD1222 COVID-19 vaccine. The rearrangement uses TRBV11-2 and TRBJ1-2; D ambiguous. CDR3 protein: CASSPHGYTF. The CDR3 nucleotides are TGTGCCAGCAGCCCCCATGGCTACACCTTC.